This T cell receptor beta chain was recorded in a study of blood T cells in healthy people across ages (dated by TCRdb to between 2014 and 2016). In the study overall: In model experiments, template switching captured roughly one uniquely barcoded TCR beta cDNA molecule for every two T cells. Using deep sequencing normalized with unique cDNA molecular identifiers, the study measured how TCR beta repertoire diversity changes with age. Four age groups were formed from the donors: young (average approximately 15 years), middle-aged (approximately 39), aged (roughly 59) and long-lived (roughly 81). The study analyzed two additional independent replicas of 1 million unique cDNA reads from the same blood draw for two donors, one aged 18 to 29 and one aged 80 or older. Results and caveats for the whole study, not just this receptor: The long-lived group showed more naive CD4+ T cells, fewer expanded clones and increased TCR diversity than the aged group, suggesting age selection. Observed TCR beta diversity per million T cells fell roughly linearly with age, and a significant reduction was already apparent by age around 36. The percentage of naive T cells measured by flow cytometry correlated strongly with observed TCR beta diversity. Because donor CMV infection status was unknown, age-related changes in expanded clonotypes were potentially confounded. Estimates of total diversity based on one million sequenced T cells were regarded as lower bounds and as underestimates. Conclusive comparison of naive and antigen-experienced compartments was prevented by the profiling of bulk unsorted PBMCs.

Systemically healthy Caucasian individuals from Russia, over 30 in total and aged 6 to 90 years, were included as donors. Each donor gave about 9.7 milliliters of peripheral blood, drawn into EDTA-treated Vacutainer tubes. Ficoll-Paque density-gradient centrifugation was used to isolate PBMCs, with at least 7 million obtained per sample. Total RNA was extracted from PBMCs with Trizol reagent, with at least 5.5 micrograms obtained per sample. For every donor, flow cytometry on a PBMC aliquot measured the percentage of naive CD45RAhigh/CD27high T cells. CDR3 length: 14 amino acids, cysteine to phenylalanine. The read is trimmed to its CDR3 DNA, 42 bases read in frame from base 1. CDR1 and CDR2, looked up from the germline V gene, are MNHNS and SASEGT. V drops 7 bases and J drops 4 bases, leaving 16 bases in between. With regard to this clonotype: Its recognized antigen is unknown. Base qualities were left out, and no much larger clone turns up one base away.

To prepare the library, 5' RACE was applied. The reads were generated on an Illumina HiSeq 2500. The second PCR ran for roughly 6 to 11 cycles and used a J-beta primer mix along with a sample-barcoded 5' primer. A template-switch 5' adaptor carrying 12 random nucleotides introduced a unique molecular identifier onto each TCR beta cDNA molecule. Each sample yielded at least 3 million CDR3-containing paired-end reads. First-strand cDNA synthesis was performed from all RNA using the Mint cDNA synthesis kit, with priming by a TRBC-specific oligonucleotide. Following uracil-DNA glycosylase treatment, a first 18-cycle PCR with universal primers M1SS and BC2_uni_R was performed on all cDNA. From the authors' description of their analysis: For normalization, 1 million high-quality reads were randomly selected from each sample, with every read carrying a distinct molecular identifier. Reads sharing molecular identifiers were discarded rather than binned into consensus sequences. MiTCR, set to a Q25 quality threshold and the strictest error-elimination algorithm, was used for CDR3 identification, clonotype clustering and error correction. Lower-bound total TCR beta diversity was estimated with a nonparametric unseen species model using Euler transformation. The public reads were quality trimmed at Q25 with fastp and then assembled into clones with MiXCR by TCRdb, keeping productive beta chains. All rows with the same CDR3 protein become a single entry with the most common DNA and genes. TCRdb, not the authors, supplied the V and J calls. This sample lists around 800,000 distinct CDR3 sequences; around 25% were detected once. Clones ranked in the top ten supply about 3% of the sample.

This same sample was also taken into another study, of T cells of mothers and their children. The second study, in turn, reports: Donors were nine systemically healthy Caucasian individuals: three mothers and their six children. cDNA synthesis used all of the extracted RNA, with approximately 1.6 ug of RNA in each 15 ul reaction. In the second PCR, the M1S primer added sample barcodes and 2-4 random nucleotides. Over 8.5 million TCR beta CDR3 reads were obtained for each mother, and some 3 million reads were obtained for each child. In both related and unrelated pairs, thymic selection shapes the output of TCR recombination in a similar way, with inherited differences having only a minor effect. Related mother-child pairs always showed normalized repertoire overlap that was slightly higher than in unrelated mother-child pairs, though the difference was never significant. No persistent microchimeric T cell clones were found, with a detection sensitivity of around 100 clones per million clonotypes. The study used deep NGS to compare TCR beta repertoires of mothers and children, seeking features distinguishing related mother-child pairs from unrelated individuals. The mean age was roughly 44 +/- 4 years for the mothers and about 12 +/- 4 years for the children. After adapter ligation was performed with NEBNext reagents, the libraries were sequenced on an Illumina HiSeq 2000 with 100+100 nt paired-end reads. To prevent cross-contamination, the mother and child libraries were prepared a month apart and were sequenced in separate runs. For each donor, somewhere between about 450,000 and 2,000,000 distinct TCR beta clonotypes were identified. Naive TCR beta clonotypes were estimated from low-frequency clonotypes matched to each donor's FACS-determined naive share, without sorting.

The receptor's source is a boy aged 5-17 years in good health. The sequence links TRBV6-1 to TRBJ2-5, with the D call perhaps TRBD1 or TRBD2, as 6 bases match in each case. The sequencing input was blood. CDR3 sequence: CASTEGGKGETQYF. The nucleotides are TGTGCCAGCACCGAGGGGGGTAAGGGAGAGACCCAGTACTTC.